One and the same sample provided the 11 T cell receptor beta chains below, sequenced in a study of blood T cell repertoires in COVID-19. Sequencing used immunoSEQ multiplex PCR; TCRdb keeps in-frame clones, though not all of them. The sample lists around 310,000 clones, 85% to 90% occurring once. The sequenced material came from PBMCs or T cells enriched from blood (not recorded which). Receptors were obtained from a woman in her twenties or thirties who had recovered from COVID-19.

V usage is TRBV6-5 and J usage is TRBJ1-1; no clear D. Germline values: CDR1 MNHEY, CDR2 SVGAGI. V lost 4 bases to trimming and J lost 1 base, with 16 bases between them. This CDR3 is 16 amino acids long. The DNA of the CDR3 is TGTGCCAGCAGTTCCCGTTCGGGAATAGGGAACACTGAAGCTTTCTTT. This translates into CASSSRSGIGNTEAFF.

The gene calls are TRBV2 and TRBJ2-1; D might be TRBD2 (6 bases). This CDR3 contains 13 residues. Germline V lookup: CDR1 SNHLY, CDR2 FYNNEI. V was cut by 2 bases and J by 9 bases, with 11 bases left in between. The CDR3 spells CASSESPEGEQFF. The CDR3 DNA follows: TGTGCCAGCAGTGAAAGTCCGGAGGGTGAGCAGTTCTTC.

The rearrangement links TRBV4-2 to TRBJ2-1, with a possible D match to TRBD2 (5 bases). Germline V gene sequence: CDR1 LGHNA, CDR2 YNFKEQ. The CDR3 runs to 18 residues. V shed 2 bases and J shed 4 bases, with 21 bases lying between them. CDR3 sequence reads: CASSQRSTTSTSYNEQFF. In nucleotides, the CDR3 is TGTGCCAGCAGCCAACGTAGTACAACCTCAACTAGTTACAATGAGCAGTTCTTC.

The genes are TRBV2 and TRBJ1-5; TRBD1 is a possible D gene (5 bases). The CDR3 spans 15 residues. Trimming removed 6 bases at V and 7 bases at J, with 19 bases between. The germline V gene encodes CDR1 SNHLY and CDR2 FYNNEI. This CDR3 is CASSESLRVGQPQHF. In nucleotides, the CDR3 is TGTGCCAGCAGCGAAAGCCTCAGGGTAGGCCAGCCCCAGCATTTT.

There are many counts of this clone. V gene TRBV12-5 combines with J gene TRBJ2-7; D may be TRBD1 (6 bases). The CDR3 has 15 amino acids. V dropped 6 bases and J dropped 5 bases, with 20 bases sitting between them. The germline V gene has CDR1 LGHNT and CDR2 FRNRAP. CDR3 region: CASGRTYTQGNEQYF. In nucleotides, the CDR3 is TGTGCTAGTGGACGTACTTACACACAGGGTAACGAGCAGTACTTC.

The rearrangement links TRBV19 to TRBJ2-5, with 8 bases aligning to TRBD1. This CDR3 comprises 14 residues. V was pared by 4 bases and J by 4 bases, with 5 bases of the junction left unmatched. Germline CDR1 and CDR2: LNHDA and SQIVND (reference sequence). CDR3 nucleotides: TGTGCCAGTAGTAACCGACAGGGGTTAGAGACCCAGTACTTC. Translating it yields CASSNRQGLETQYF.

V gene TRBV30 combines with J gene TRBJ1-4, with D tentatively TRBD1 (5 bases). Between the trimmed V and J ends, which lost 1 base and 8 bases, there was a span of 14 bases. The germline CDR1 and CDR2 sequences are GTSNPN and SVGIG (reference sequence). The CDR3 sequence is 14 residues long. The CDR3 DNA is TGTGCCTGGAGTGAACAGGTCCTAGGGGAAAAACTGTTTTTT. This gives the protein CAWSEQVLGEKLFF.

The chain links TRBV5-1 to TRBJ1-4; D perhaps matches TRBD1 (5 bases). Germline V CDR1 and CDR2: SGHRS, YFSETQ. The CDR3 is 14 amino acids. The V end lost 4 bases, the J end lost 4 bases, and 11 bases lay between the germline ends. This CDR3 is CASSRGEHNEKLFF. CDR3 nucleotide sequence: TGCGCCAGCAGCCGGGGGGAACATAATGAAAAACTGTTTTTT.

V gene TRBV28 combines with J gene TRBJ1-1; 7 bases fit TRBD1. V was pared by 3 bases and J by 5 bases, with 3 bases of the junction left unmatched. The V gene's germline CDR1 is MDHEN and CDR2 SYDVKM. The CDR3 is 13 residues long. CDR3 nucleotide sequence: TGTGCCAGCAGTTTCGGCAGGGGGACTGAAGCTTTCTTT. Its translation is CASSFGRGTEAFF.

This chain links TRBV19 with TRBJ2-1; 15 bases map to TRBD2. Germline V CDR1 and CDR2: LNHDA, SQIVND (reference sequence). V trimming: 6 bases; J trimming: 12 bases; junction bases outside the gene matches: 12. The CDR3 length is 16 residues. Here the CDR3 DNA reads TGTGCCAGTAGACAAACCGGGACTAGCGGGAGGTTTGCGCAGTTCTTC. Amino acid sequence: CASRQTGTSGRFAQFF.

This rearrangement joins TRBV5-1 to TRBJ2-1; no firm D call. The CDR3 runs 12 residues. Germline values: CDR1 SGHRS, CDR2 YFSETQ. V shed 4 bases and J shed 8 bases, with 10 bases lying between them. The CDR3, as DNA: TGCGCCAGCAGCCCAGACGAGGATGAGCAGTTCTTC. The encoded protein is CASSPDEDEQFF.